Shown below are 11 T cell receptor beta chains from a single sample sequenced in a study of blood T cell repertoires in COVID-19. Assay: immunoSEQ multiplex PCR; the TCRdb copy retains only in-frame clones and omits some. Among 130,000 to 150,000 clones listed, more than 70% were seen once. The sample comprised peripheral blood. Source of these receptors: a woman between 50 and 59 years old with acute or convalescent COVID-19.

The rearrangement joins TRBV18 to TRBJ2-1, with TRBD2 matching over 7 bases. Germline V gene lookup returns CDR1 KGHSH and CDR2 LQKENI. The CDR3 spans 15 residues. V trimming: 3 bases; J trimming: 1 base; junction bases outside the gene matches: 3. The CDR3 sequence: CASSPREGSYNEQFF. CDR3 nucleotide sequence: TGTGCCAGCTCACCTAGGGAGGGGTCCTACAATGAGCAGTTCTTC. Supplemented by reference TRBV18 and TRBJ2-1, the full variable domain reads NAGVMQNPRHLVRRRGQEARLRCSPMKGHSHVYWYRQLPEEGLKFMVYLQKENIIDESGMPKERFSAEFPKEGPSILRIQQVVRGDSAAYFCASSPREGSYNEQFFGPGTRLTVL.

V and J are TRBV9 and TRBJ2-3; 8 bases line up with TRBD1. V was clipped by 3 bases and J by 5 bases; unmatched bases: 8. The V gene's germline CDR1 is SGDLS and CDR2 YYNGEE. The CDR3 totals 15 residues. The DNA for the CDR3 is TGTGCCAGCAGCGCAGGGGGCGCATTGGTAGATACGCAGTATTTT. Protein product: CASSAGGALVDTQYF. The full variable domain, completed using reference TRBV9 and TRBJ2-3, is DSGVTQTPKHLITATGQRVTLRCSPRSGDLSVYWYQQSLDQGLQFLIQYYNGEERAKGNILERFSAQQFPDLHSELNLSSLELGDSALYFCASSAGGALVDTQYFGPGTRLTVL.

This chain uses TRBV5-5 with TRBJ2-1; TRBD1 agrees at 7 bases. CDR1 and CDR2 (germline): SGHKS, YYEKEE (reference sequence). Trimming took 4 bases from V and 0 from J; bases not matched to a gene: 7. This CDR3 region has 16 residues. CDR3 sequence reads: CASSGTTGSSYNEQFF. As DNA, the CDR3 is TGTGCCAGCAGCGGTACGACAGGGAGCTCCTACAATGAGCAGTTCTTC.

The rearrangement joins TRBV7-2 to TRBJ2-3; TRBD1 matches at 9 bases. The trim removed 5 bases at V and 6 bases at J, leaving 6 bases unmatched. CDR1 and CDR2 (germline): SGHTA, FQGNSA. This CDR3 spans 14 amino acids. CDR3 sequence reads: CASSTRTGVDTQYF. The CDR3 nucleotides read TGTGCCAGCAGCACTCGGACAGGGGTGGATACGCAGTATTTT.

J is TRBJ1-1 and V is TRBV6-5, with no clear D. The germline V gene has CDR1 MNHEY and CDR2 SVGAGI. V lost 2 bases, J lost 4 bases, and 11 bases lay in between. This CDR3 spans 14 amino acids. CDR3 bases: TGTGCCAGCAGTTACCTGGGGAGAGGCACTGAAGCTTTCTTT. This translates into CASSYLGRGTEAFF.

Only one count was recorded for this clone. The rearrangement joins TRBV5-1 to TRBJ2-1; 10 bases line up with TRBD2. This CDR3 has 14 amino acids. The V segment lost 5 bases and the J segment 7 bases; nucleotides outside the gene matches: 6. Germline V gene lookup returns CDR1 SGHRS and CDR2 YFSETQ. The CDR3 loop is CASSTSGVDNEQFF. The CDR3 DNA is TGCGCCAGCAGTACTAGCGGGGTAGATAATGAGCAGTTCTTC.

The chain has TRBV2 and TRBJ1-1; a possible D gene is TRBD1 (6 bases). CDR1 and CDR2 (germline): SNHLY, FYNNEI. The CDR3 covers 13 residues. V was clipped by 7 bases and J by 10 bases, with 19 bases between them. The CDR3, as DNA: TGTGCCAGCATTTGGGACGGCCAGGGGAGAGCTTTCTTT. Its protein is CASIWDGQGRAFF.

The chain has TRBV7-8 and TRBJ1-5; no definite D call. CDR3 length: 13 residues. Trimming took off 5 bases at V and 4 bases at J, with 9 bases between the two ends. Germline values: CDR1 SGHVS, CDR2 FQNEAQ. The CDR3 loop is CASSLLYNQPQHF. The DNA for the CDR3 is TGTGCCAGCAGCCTCCTCTATAATCAGCCCCAGCATTTT.

This chain links TRBV12-3 or TRBV12-4 with TRBJ1-2; D gene unclear. The CDR3 consists of 12 residues. Between the trimmed V and J ends, which lost 10 bases and 1 base, there was a span of 10 bases. The CDR3 bases are TGTGCCACCCGCGGCGGTAACTATGGCTACACCTTC. Its translation is CATRGGNYGYTF.

The V and J genes are TRBV29-1 and TRBJ2-5, with TRBD2 matching 7 bases. The germline gives CDR1 SQVTM, CDR2 ANQGSEA. The CDR3 sequence is 14 residues long. V shed 4 bases and J 7 bases; nucleotides not matched to a gene: 12. CDR3 sequence reads: CSVVLWGGVGTQYF. The CDR3 nucleotides are TGCAGCGTTGTCTTATGGGGAGGGGTTGGGACCCAGTACTTC.

The chain has TRBV7-2 and TRBJ2-7; a possible D gene is TRBD2 (7 bases). This CDR3 is 16 amino acids long. CDR1 and CDR2 from the germline V gene are SGHTA and FQGNSA. Trimming pared 4 bases from V and 4 bases from J, leaving 20 bases between. For the CDR3, the DNA is TGTGCCAGCAGCTCCACCGGTGACCGGGGGGCTTACGAGCAGTACTTC. Its translation: CASSSTGDRGAYEQYF. The whole variable domain, filled in from reference TRBV7-2 and TRBJ2-7, reads GAGVSQSPSNKVTEKGKDVELRCDPISGHTALYWYRQSLGQGLEFLIYFQGNSAPDKSGLPSDRFSAERTGGSVSTLTIQRTQQEDSAVYLCASSSTGDRGAYEQYFGPGTRLTVT.